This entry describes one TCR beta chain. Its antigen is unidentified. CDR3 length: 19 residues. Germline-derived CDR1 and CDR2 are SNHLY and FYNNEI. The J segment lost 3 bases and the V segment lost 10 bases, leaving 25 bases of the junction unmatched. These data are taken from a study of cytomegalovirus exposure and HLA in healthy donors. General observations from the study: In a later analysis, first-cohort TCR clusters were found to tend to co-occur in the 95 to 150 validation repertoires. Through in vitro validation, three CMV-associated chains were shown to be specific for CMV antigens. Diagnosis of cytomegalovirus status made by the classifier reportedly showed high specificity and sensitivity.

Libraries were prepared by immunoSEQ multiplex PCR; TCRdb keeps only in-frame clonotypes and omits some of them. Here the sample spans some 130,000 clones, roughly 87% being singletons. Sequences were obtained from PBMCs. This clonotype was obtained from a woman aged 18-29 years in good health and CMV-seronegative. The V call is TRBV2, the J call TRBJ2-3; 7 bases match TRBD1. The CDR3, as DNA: TGTGCCATACCCGCCATCCTGACAGGGAAGTTTGAGAGGACAGATACGCAGTATTTT. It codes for CAIPAILTGKFERTDTQYF.